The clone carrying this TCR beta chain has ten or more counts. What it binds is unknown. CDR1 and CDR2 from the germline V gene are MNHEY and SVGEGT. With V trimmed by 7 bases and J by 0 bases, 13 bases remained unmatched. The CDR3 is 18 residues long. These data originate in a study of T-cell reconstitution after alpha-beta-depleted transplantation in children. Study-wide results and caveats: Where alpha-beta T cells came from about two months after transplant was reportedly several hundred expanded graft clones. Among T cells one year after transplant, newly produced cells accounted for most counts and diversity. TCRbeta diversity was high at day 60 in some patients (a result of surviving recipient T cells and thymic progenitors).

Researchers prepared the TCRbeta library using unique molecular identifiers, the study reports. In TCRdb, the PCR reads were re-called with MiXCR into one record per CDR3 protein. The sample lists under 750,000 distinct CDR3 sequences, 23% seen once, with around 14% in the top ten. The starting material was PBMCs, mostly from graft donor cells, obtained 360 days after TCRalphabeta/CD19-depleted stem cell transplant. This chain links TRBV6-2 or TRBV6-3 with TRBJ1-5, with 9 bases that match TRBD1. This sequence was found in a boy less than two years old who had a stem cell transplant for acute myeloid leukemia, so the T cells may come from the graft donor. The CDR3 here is CASKPGTGFTYSNQPQHF. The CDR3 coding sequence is TGTGCCAGCAAGCCCGGGACAGGGTTTACCTATAGCAATCAGCCCCAGCATTTT.